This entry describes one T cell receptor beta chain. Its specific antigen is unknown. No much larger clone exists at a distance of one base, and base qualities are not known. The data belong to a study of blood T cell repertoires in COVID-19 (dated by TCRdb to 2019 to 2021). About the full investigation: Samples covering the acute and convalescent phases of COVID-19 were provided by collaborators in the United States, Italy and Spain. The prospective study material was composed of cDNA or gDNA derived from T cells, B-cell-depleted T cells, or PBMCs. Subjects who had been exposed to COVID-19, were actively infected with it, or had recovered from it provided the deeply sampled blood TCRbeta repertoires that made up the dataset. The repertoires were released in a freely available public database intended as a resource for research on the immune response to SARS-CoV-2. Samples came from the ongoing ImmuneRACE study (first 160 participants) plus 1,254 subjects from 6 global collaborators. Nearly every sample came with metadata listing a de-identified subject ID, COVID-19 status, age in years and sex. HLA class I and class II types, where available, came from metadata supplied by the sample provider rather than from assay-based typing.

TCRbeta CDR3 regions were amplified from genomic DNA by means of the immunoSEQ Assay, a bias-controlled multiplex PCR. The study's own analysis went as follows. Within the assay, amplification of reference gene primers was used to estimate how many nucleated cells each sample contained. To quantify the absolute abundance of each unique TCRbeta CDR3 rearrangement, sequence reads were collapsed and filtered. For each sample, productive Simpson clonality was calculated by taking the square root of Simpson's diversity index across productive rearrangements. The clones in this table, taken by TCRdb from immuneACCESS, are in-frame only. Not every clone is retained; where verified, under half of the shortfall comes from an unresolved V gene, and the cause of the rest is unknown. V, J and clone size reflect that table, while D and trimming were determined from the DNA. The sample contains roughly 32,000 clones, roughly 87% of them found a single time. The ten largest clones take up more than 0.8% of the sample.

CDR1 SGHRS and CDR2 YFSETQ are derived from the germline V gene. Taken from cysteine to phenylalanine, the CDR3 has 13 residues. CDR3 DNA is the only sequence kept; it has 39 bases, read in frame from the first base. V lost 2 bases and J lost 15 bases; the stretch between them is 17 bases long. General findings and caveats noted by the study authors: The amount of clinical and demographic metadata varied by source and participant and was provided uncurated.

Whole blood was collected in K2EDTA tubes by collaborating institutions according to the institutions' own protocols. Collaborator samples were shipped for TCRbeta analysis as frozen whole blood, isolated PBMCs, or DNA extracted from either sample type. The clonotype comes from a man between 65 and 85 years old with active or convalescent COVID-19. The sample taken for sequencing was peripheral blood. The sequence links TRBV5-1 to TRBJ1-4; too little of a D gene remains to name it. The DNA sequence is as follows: TGCGCCAGCAGCTTCCGTGGGGAGGGCAAAATGTTTTTT. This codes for CASSFRGEGKMFF.